One sample yielded the 27 T cell receptor beta chains listed below, sequenced in a study of CD8+ T cells in alopecia areata. Investigators isolated RNA and reverse transcribed it into cDNA to act as the sequencing template. Repertoires were generated with immunoSEQ multiplex PCR, while TCRdb's copy carries only in-frame clones and drops some. The sample has about 140,000 clones; under 60% are singletons. The specimen comprised CD4+ T cells sorted from blood, sampled at week 0. These receptors were collected from a human donor with alopecia areata.

The gene calls are TRBV5-1 and TRBJ1-5; TRBD1 agrees at 9 bases. The J segment lost 9 bases and the V segment lost 0 bases, leaving 7 bases of the junction unmatched. In germline, CDR1 is SGHRS, CDR2 YFSETQ. The CDR3 has 15 amino acids. This CDR3 is CASSLGDREIGPQHF. The CDR3 coding sequence is TGCGCCAGCAGCTTGGGGGACAGGGAAATTGGGCCCCAGCATTTT.

This sequence joins TRBV7-2 and TRBJ1-5, with unresolved D. The CDR3 sequence is 13 residues long. CDR1 SGHTA and CDR2 FQGNSA come from the germline V gene. The V end lost 2 bases, the J end lost 4 bases, and 6 bases lay between the germline ends. CDR3 sequence (DNA): TGTGCCAGCAGCTTACAAACAAATCAGCCCCAGCATTTT. As protein: CASSLQTNQPQHF.

The chain carries TRBV29-1 and TRBJ1-1; D may be TRBD1 (5 bases). The CDR3 sequence is 13 residues long. Trimming shortened V by 7 bases and J by 3 bases, and 15 bases separated the two germline ends. In germline, CDR1 is SQVTM, CDR2 ANQGSEA. Here the CDR3 reads CSACTGGYTEAFF. CDR3 in DNA: TGCAGCGCTTGCACAGGCGGTTACACTGAAGCTTTCTTT.

This clone appeared a few times. The chain uses TRBV6-5 and TRBJ2-2; D uncertain. CDR3 size: 13 residues. Germline V gene sequence: CDR1 MNHEY, CDR2 SVGAGI. V was shortened by 8 bases and J by 0 bases, with 7 bases between the two germline ends. CDR3 in DNA: TGTGCCAGCTACGGAACGAACACCGGGGAGCTGTTTTTT. Protein sequence: CASYGTNTGELFF.

V and J are TRBV29-1 and TRBJ2-5; 7 bases map to TRBD1. CDR1 and CDR2 from the germline V gene are SQVTM and ANQGSEA. The CDR3 has 12 amino acids. After removal of 4 bases from V and 10 bases from J, the junction contained 9 bases not matched to a gene. The CDR3 DNA is TGCAGCGTTGCAACAGGGGTCCACTTCCAGTACTTC. Its protein product is CSVATGVHFQYF.

This clone was counted a few times. Other DNA sequences in this specimen translate into the identical CDR3. The chain combines TRBV5-1 with TRBJ2-3; D is undetermined. The CDR3 is 12 residues long. Trimming pared 1 base from V and 4 bases from J, leaving 4 bases between. Per germline, CDR1 SGHRS and CDR2 YFSETQ. The CDR3 here is CASSLTADTQYF. The CDR3 DNA sequence: TGCGCCAGCAGCTTGACAGCAGATACGCAGTATTTT.

The J gene is TRBJ2-1, the V gene TRBV4-2; possible D gene TRBD1, 5 bases. This CDR3 is 14 amino acids long. The V end was cut by 4 bases, the J end by 7 bases, with 14 bases between. The germline gives CDR1 LGHNA, CDR2 YNFKEQ. In DNA form, the CDR3 reads TGTGCCAGCAGCCGGCGCGAAGGGGTTAATGAGCAGTTCTTC. Protein sequence: CASSRREGVNEQFF.

J is TRBJ1-3 and V is TRBV7-9; no clear D. V was shortened by 3 bases and J by 4 bases, with 7 bases between the two germline ends. The CDR3 covers 13 residues. Germline CDR1 and CDR2: SEHNR and FQNEAQ (reference sequence). The CDR3 loop is CASSLLGGNTIYF. The CDR3 nucleotides are TGTGCCAGCAGCTTGCTTGGCGGAAACACCATATATTTT.

Comment on this clone: The sample holds other DNA sequences that translate to the same CDR3. The chain couples TRBV5-1 to TRBJ2-7; either TRBD1 or TRBD2 may fit D (5 bases each). The V gene lost 3 bases and the J gene lost 1 base, with 8 bases spanning the gap. Looked up from germline, CDR1 is SGHRS and CDR2 is YFSETQ. This CDR3 contains 13 residues. This chain's CDR3 is CASSSGPSYEQYF. The DNA for the CDR3 is TGCGCCAGCAGCTCGGGACCGTCCTACGAGCAGTACTTC.

The rearrangement links TRBV18 to TRBJ2-7; no clear D. The CDR3 runs to 18 residues. CDR1 and CDR2 from the germline V gene are KGHSH and LQKENI. Trimming took 1 base from V and 4 from J, leaving 23 bases between them. CDR3 DNA: TGTGCCAGCTCACCACAAGGCCCCCAAGCCCCGGTATTATACGAGCAGTACTTC. It encodes CASSPQGPQAPVLYEQYF. Full variable domain (outside the CDR3, taken from reference TRBV18 and TRBJ2-7): NAGVMQNPRHLVRRRGQEARLRCSPMKGHSHVYWYRQLPEEGLKFMVYLQKENIIDESGMPKERFSAEFPKEGPSILRIQQVVRGDSAAYFCASSPQGPQAPVLYEQYFGPGTRLTVT.

V is TRBV2 and J is TRBJ2-5; D unresolved. Trimming took off 6 bases at V and 9 bases at J, with 20 bases between the two ends. Germline assignment: CDR1 SNHLY and CDR2 FYNNEI. The CDR3 loop spans 14 amino acids. CDR3 in DNA: TGTGCCAGCAGGGCGGCGCTAACCCCTGGGTCCCAGTACTTC. This sequence encodes CASRAALTPGSQYF.

V gene TRBV18 combines with J gene TRBJ2-5, with TRBD2 matching 7 bases. Germline V CDR1 and CDR2: KGHSH, LQKENI. This CDR3 comprises 15 residues. V lost 2 bases to trimming and J lost 0 bases; unmatched junction nucleotides: 3. This CDR3 is CASSPTGTNQETQYF. CDR3 bases: TGTGCCAGCTCACCAACTGGGACTAACCAAGAGACCCAGTACTTC. Complete variable domain (other parts from reference TRBV18 and TRBJ2-5): NAGVMQNPRHLVRRRGQEARLRCSPMKGHSHVYWYRQLPEEGLKFMVYLQKENIIDESGMPKERFSAEFPKEGPSILRIQQVVRGDSAAYFCASSPTGTNQETQYFGPGTRLLVL.

This clone has just a few counts. Additional DNA sequences in this sample encode the identical CDR3. This chain links TRBV27 with TRBJ2-2; weak D call: TRBD1 (6 bases). V lost 8 bases and J 0 bases, leaving 10 bases between the germline ends. The CDR3 runs to 14 residues. CDR1 is MNHEY, CDR2 SMNVEV, per germline (reference sequence). In DNA form, the CDR3 reads TGTGCCAGCCGGGGACAACCGAACACCGGGGAGCTGTTTTTT. It codes for CASRGQPNTGELFF.

The genes are TRBV29-1 and TRBJ2-7, with TRBD1 as a possible D gene (6 bases). The CDR3 is made up of 14 amino acids. Germline CDR1 SQVTM, CDR2 ANQGSEA. V dropped 8 bases and J dropped 0 bases, with 17 bases sitting between them. In DNA form, the CDR3 reads TGCAGCCCCCCTGGGGGCTACTACTCCTACGAGCAGTACTTC. Protein: CSPPGGYYSYEQYF.

The gene calls are TRBV30 and TRBJ2-1, with D unclear. Germline V gene sequence: CDR1 GTSNPN, CDR2 SVGIG (reference sequence). The CDR3 has 13 amino acids. V shed 0 bases and J shed 8 bases, with 11 bases lying between them. CDR3 amino acids: CAWSVAFRDEQFF. In DNA, the CDR3 is TGTGCCTGGAGTGTAGCCTTTAGAGATGAGCAGTTCTTC.

V is TRBV4-1 and J is TRBJ2-1; D possibly matches TRBD1 or TRBD2 (6 bases each). V was clipped by 3 bases and J by 4 bases, with 10 bases between them. The CDR3 is made up of 14 amino acids. Per the germline V gene, CDR1 is MGHRA and CDR2 is YSYEKL. The CDR3 DNA follows: TGCGCCAGCAGCCAGGGGGCGGGATACAATGAGCAGTTCTTC. It yields the protein CASSQGAGYNEQFF.

The chain uses TRBV4-2 and TRBJ2-7, with 10 positions matching TRBD2. The CDR3 extends over 15 amino acids. V was pared by 4 bases and J by 3 bases, with 6 bases of the junction left unmatched. Germline lookup yields CDR1 LGHNA and CDR2 YNFKEQ. The CDR3 region has the DNA TGTGCCAGCAGCCCGAGTAGCGGGGGGTTCTACGAGCAGTACTTC. Protein sequence: CASSPSSGGFYEQYF.

The rearrangement uses TRBV7-9 and TRBJ2-5; D unresolved. V lost 6 bases and J lost 2, with 19 bases in between. The CDR3 contains 16 residues. Germline V gene sequence: CDR1 SEHNR, CDR2 FQNEAQ (reference sequence). Written as DNA, the CDR3 is TGTGCCAGCAGTCCGATGGGTGGCGGTGTACAAGAGACCCAGTACTTC. This codes for CASSPMGGGVQETQYF.

This clone was counted only a few times. The CDR3 is CAIGRLVNEQFF. CDR3 nucleotide sequence: TGTGCCATCGGCCGACTGGTTAATGAGCAGTTCTTC. The V and J genes are TRBV10-3 and TRBJ2-1; D is unresolved. The germline V and J ends were trimmed by 8 bases and 7 bases, with 12 bases remaining between them. The CDR3 is 12 amino acids. Germline V gene lookup returns CDR1 ENHRY and CDR2 SYGVKD.

The chain carries TRBV7-2 and TRBJ2-3, with 8 bases matching TRBD2. V was pared by 2 bases and J by 2 bases, with 3 bases of the junction left unmatched. In germline, CDR1 is SGHTA, CDR2 FQGNSA. There are 15 residues in the CDR3. The CDR3 here is CASSLRRGVTDTQYF. The CDR3 DNA sequence: TGTGCCAGCAGCTTAAGGCGGGGGGTCACAGATACGCAGTATTTT.

With respect to this clone: The junction and the germline gene differ at one end; a read error may be behind it. V is TRBV10-3 and J is TRBJ2-1; 10 bases align to TRBD1. The CDR3 is made up of 13 amino acids. CDR1 is ENHRY and CDR2 is SYGVKD in the germline V gene. CDR3 sequence (DNA): TGTGCCATCAGTGAGTCCGGGACAGGGGTAAAGATCTTC. It codes for CAISESGTGVKIF.

The chain combines TRBV4-3 with TRBJ1-1, with D uncertain. Germline assignment: CDR1 LGHNA and CDR2 YSLEER. The CDR3 length is 13 residues. Trimming stripped 1 base from V and 4 bases from J, with 7 bases between. The CDR3 is CASSQALGTEAFF. CDR3 DNA: TGCGCCAGCAGCCAAGCTCTAGGCACTGAAGCTTTCTTT.

V and J are TRBV6-1 and TRBJ2-7, with D possibly being TRBD1 or TRBD2 (5 bases each). The CDR3 is 14 residues long. Trimming removed 7 bases from V and 5 bases from J, with 18 bases in between. In germline, CDR1 is MNHNS, CDR2 SASEGT. Here the CDR3 DNA reads TGTGCCAGCATAGAGACAGCCATGAGGGACGAGCAGTACTTC. It is translated as CASIETAMRDEQYF.

The V gene is TRBV5-1, the J gene TRBJ2-1; either TRBD1 or TRBD2 may fit D (6 bases each). This CDR3 is 15 amino acids long. V was trimmed by 2 bases and J by 4 bases, leaving 13 bases between them. The germline gives CDR1 SGHRS, CDR2 YFSETQ. The CDR3: CASSFGTGAYNEQFF. Written as DNA, the CDR3 is TGCGCCAGCAGCTTTGGGACGGGGGCTTACAATGAGCAGTTCTTC.

This clone was counted only a few times. The V call is TRBV27, the J call TRBJ2-6; TRBD2 might be the D (6 bases). CDR1 and CDR2 (germline): MNHEY, SMNVEV (reference sequence). The V and J ends lost 2 bases and 4 bases respectively, with 9 bases between them. CDR3 length equals 15 residues. The CDR3 sequence: CASSLGGYGANVLTF. The DNA for the CDR3 is TGTGCCAGCAGTTTAGGAGGGTACGGGGCCAACGTCCTGACTTTC.

The chain couples TRBV29-1 to TRBJ1-5; 7 positions match TRBD1. The CDR3 is made up of 13 amino acids. V shed 4 bases, J shed 2 bases, and the junction held 2 bases outside the gene matches. The germline V gene has CDR1 SQVTM and CDR2 ANQGSEA. In DNA, the CDR3 is TGCAGCGTTGGACAGGGCCGCAATCAGCCCCAGCATTTT. Residues: CSVGQGRNQPQHF.

V usage is TRBV2 and J usage is TRBJ2-4; no clear D. This CDR3 has 12 residues. V shed 3 bases and J shed 11 bases, with 11 bases lying between them. Germline-derived CDR1 and CDR2 are SNHLY and FYNNEI. The DNA for the CDR3 is TGTGCCAGCAGTGATAGTTTGAGCTTTCAGTACTTC. Encoded protein: CASSDSLSFQYF. The variable domain in full, completed from reference TRBV2 and TRBJ2-4, reads EPEVTQTPSHQVTQMGQEVILRCVPISNHLYFYWYRQILGQKVEFLVSFYNNEISEKSEIFDDQFSVERPDGSNFTLKIRSTKLEDSAMYFCASSDSLSFQYFGAGTRLSVL.